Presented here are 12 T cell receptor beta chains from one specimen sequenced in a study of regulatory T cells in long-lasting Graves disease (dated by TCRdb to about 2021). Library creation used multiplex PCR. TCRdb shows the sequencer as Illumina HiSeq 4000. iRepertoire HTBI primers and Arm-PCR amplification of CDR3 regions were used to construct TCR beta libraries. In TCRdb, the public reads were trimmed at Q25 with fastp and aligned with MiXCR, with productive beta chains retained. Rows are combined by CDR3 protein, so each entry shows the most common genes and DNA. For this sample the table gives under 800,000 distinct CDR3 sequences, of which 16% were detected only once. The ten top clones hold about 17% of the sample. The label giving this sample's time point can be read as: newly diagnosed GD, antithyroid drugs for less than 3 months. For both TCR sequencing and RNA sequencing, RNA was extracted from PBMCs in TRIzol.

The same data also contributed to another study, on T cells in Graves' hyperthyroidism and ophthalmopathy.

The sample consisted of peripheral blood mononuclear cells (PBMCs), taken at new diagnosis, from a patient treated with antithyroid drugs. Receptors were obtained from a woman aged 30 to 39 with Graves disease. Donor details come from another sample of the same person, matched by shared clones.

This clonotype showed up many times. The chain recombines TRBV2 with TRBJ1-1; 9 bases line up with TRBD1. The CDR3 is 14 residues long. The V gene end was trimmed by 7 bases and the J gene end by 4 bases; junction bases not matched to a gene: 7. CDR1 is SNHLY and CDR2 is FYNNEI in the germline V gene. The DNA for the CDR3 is TGTGCCAGCACTTCTGGACAGGGGTTCACTGAAGCTTTCTTT. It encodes CASTSGQGFTEAFF.

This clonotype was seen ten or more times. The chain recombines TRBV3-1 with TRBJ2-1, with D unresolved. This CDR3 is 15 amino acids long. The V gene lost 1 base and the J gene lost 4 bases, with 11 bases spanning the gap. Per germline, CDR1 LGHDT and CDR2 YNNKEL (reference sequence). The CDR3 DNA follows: TGTGCCAGCAGCCAAGCCCCGTATCGGTACAATGAGCAGTTCTTC. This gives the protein CASSQAPYRYNEQFF.

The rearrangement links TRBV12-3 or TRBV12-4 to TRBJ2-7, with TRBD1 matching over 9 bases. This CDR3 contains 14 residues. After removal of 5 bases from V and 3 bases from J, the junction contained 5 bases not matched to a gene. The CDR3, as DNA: TGTGCCAGCAGTGTTCGGACAGGGGACTACGAGCAGTACTTC. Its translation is CASSVRTGDYEQYF.

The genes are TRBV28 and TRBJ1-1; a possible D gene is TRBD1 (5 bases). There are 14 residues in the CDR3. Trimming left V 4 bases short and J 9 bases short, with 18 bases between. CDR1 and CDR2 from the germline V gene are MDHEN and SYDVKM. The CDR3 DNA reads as TGTGCCAGCAGTTATCCCCGTGGGGCGACTCAAGCTTTCTTT. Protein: CASSYPRGATQAFF.

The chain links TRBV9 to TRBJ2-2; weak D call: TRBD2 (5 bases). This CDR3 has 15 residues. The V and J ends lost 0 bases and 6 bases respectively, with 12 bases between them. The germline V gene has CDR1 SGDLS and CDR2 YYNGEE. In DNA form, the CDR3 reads TGTGCCAGCAGCGTAGAGAACAGCGGACCCGGGGAGCTGTTTTTT. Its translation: CASSVENSGPGELFF. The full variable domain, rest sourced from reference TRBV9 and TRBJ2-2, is DSGVTQTPKHLITATGQRVTLRCSPRSGDLSVYWYQQSLDQGLQFLIQYYNGEERAKGNILERFSAQQFPDLHSELNLSSLELGDSALYFCASSVENSGPGELFFGEGSRLTVL.

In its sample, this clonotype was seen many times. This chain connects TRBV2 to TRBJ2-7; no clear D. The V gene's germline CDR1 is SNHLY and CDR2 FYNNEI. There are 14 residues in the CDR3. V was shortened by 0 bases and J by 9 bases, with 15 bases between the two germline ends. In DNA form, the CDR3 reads TGTGCCAGCAGTGAAGCGCTCGCGCTTACTGGGCAGTACTTC. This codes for CASSEALALTGQYF.

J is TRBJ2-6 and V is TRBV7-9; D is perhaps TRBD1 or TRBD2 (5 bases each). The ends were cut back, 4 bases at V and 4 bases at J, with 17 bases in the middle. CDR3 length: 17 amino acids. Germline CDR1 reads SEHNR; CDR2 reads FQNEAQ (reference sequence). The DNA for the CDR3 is TGTGCCAGCAGCTACGGGACGGGGTTGGACGGGGCCAACGTCCTGACTTTC. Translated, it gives CASSYGTGLDGANVLTF. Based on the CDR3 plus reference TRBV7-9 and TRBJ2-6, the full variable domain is DTGVSQNPRHKITKRGQNVTFRCDPISEHNRLYWYRQTLGQGPEFLTYFQNEAQLEKSRLLSDRFSAERPKGSFSTLEIQRTEQGDSAMYLCASSYGTGLDGANVLTFGAGSRLTVL.

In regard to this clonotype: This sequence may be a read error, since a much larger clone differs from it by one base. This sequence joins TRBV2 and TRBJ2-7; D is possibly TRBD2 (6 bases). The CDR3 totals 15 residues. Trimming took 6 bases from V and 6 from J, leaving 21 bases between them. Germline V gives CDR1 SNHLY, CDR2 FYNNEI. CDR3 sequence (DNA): TGTGCCAGCAGCTTAGGGCCAGGCGGGGCCTGCGAGCAGTACTTC. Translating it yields CASSLGPGGACEQYF.

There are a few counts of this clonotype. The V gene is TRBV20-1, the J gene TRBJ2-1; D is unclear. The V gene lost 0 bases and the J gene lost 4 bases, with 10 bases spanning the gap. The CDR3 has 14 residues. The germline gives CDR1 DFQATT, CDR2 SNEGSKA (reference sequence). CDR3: CSARDLGEYNEQFF. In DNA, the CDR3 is TGCAGTGCTAGAGATCTCGGCGAGTACAATGAGCAGTTCTTC.

The CDR3 DNA reads as TGCGCCAGCAGCCAAGGACTAGCGGGAGTGATCACAGATACGCAGTATTTT. Translation: CASSQGLAGVITDTQYF. The chain links TRBV5-1 to TRBJ2-3; 13 bases line up with TRBD2. The V and J ends lost 4 bases and 2 bases, in that order; junction bases with no gene match: 7. Germline V gene sequence: CDR1 SGHRS, CDR2 YFSETQ. This CDR3 spans 17 amino acids.

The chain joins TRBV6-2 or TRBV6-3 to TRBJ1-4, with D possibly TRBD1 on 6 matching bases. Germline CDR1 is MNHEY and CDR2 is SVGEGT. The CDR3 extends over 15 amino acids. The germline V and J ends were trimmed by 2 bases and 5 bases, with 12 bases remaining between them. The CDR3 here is CASSYLGGRNEKLFF. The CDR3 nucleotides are TGTGCCAGCAGTTACCTGGGGGGCAGGAATGAAAAACTGTTTTTT.

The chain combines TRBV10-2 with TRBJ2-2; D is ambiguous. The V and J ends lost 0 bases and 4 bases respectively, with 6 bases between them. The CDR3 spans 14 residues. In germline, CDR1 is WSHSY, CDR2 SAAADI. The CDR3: CASSESASTGELFF. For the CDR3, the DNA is TGCGCCAGCAGTGAGTCGGCTAGCACCGGGGAGCTGTTTTTT.